This TCR beta chain was observed in a study of shared clonotypes between healthy human individuals. Study-wide points: The study sampled only blood, and tissue repertoires likely differ. Approximately 5% was the fraction of naive CD4 clonotypes found shared across several donors.

Concerning this clone: The antigen is unknown.

Germline CDR1 reads SQVTM; CDR2 reads ANQGSEA. This CDR3 has 13 residues. Sequencing was performed with immunoSEQ multiplex PCR; in TCRdb, only in-frame clones are kept and a portion is missing. The sample yields around 690,000 clones, roughly 87% seen once. The chain joins TRBV29-1 to TRBJ2-5; TRBD1 is a possible D gene (6 bases). The end of the DNA fits TRBJ2-7 better, so the J call may be wrong. This receptor was obtained from a young man in good health. Some clones in this sample may be carry-over from other donors' samples. Sequences were obtained from memory CD8+ T cells from PBMCs. The subset: CD45RO+ cells pooled with CCR7-negative TemRA cells. The CDR3 sequence is CSVVGQFTYEQYF. The CDR3 bases are TGCAGCGTGGTCGGACAGTTTACCTACGAGCAGTACTTC.